The sequence of this T cell receptor beta chain was determined in a study of blood T cell repertoires in COVID-19. Study as a whole: Sites in the United States, Italy and Spain provided acute and convalescent COVID-19 samples. T cells, B-cell-depleted T cells, or PBMCs provided the cDNA or gDNA that served as material.

Under the authors' procedure: Using reference gene primer amplification, nucleated cell counts were estimated. The table came from immunoSEQ multiplex PCR; TCRdb's copy has only in-frame clones and leaves some out. From that table come the V and J calls and clone size; the DNA was used to work out D and trimming. Found here are about 59,000 clones, around four fifths of them singletons; the top ten hold approximately 14%. Trimming shortened V by 6 bases and J by 5 bases, and 15 bases separated the two germline ends. CDR3 length equals 13 residues. Germline V gene lookup returns CDR1 SGHDT and CDR2 YYEEEE.

The sample taken for sequencing was peripheral blood. The TCR originated in an older woman with acute or convalescent COVID-19. This chain joins TRBV5-6 and TRBJ2-7; perhaps TRBD1 as D (7 bases). The CDR3 nucleotides read TGTGCCAGCACCCCGACAGGGAGGAACGAGCAGTACTTC. Translation: CASTPTGRNEQYF. Drawing the rest from reference TRBV5-6 and TRBJ2-7, the complete variable domain is DAGVTQSPTHLIKTRGQQVTLRCSPKSGHDTVSWYQQALGQGPQFIFQYYEEEERQRGNFPDRFSGHQFPNYSSELNVNALLLGDSALYLCASTPTGRNEQYFGPGTRLTVT.